This entry concerns a single T cell receptor (beta chain). Its specificity is unknown. The PCR made use of 60 Vbeta and 13 Jbeta primers. Only in-frame clones appear in the TCRdb table, and some are missing; sequencing was by immunoSEQ multiplex PCR. The sample includes some 150,000 clones, about 80% seen only once; the top ten take over 0.95%. These data come from a study of cytomegalovirus exposure and HLA in healthy donors. Study observations and caveats: It was reported in a later analysis that an Asian-associated ancestry cluster showed fewer N-insertions than the approximately 700-donor mean. In a later analysis, more than 15,000 TCR beta sequences were associated with HLA alleles at 0.05 false discovery rate. In vitro checks showed that a few CMV-associated chains really do target CMV antigens.

This CDR3 is built from 16 residues. Germline V lookup: CDR1 SGHRS, CDR2 YFSETQ. With 4 bases clipped from V and 1 base from J, the junction kept 7 bases outside the gene matches. This receptor was identified in a woman aged 50 to 60 in good health and CMV-seronegative. Sequencing input: PBMCs. The J gene is TRBJ2-7, the V gene TRBV5-1, with 11 bases fitting TRBD2. Here the CDR3 reads CASSVTSGVRSYEQYF. DNA of the CDR3: TGCGCCAGCAGCGTGACTAGCGGGGTGAGATCCTACGAGCAGTACTTC.